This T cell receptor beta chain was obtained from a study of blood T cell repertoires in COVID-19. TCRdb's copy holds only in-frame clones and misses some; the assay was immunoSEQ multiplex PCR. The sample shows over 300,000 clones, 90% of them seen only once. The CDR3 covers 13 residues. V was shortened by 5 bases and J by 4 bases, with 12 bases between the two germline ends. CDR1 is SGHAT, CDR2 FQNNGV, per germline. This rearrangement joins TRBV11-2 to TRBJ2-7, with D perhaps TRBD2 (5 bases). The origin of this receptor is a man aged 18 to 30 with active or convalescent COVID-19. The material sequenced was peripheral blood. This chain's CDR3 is CASSLGRGYEQYF. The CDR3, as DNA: TGTGCCAGCAGCCTAGGCCGGGGTTACGAGCAGTACTTC.